This entry features one T cell receptor beta chain sequence. The CDR3 loop spans 16 amino acids. Trimming took 0 bases from V and 5 from J; bases not matched to a gene: 7. Germline V CDR1 and CDR2: SGHTA, FQGTGA. TCRdb passed the RT-PCR reads through MiXCR, listing each CDR3 protein once. The repertoire holds hundreds of thousands of distinct CDR3 sequences, with over 12% as singletons. Sequencing input: memory CD4+ T cells from blood. The rearrangement links TRBV7-3 to TRBJ2-3, with 8 bases aligning to TRBD2. The source of this sequence is a female donor in good health, serving as a healthy control. The CDR3 nucleotides read TGTGCCAGCAGCTTAACTTATCAGCGGGAGATAGATACGCAGTATTTT. Its translation: CASSLTYQREIDTQYF.